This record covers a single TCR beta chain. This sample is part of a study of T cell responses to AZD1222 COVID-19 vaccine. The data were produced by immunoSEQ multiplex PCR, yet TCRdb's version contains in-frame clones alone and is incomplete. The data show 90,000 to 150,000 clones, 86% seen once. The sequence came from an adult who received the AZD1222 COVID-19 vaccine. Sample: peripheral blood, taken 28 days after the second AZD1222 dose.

The CDR3 protein is CAAAWGYNEQFF. In nucleotides, the CDR3 is TGTGCCGCGGCGTGGGGATACAATGAGCAGTTCTTC. The rearrangement joins TRBV6-5 to TRBJ2-1, with D hard to call. V lost 11 bases and J 4 bases, leaving 12 bases between the germline ends. Germline CDR1 is MNHEY and CDR2 is SVGAGI. The CDR3 runs to 12 residues.